What follows are 3 T cell receptor beta chains derived from one specimen sequenced in a study of blood T cells in healthy people across ages. A second about 6 to 11 cycle PCR used barcoded and J-beta primers. TCRdb re-called the 5' RACE reads through MiXCR, storing one row per CDR3 protein. The sample has 800,000 or so distinct CDR3 sequences, around 62% seen once. The specimen was blood. The receptors stem from a man aged 25 to 40 in good health.

V gene TRBV7-9 combines with J gene TRBJ2-3, with 8 bases lining up with TRBD2. The V gene end was trimmed by 5 bases and the J gene end by 6 bases; junction bases not matched to a gene: 13. The CDR3 is 16 amino acids. Per germline, CDR1 SEHNR and CDR2 FQNEAQ (reference sequence). The CDR3 loop reads CASSTPVGGARDTQYF. The CDR3 nucleotides read TGTGCCAGCAGCACGCCGGTCGGGGGGGCCAGGGATACGCAGTATTTT.

The chain uses TRBV5-5 and TRBJ2-7; D is uncertain. Trimming removed 6 bases at V and 3 bases at J, with 7 bases between. Germline V gives CDR1 SGHKS, CDR2 YYEKEE (reference sequence). CDR3 length equals 11 residues. CDR3 sequence (DNA): TGTGCCAGCATCCTAGTCTACGAGCAGTACTTC. Its protein product is CASILVYEQYF. Supplemented by reference TRBV5-5 and TRBJ2-7, the full variable domain reads DAGVTQSPTHLIKTRGQQVTLRCSPISGHKSVSWYQQVLGQGPQFIFQYYEKEERGRGNFPDRFSARQFPNYSSELNVNALLLGDSALYLCASILVYEQYFGPGTRLTVT.

The chain carries TRBV4-2 and TRBJ1-2; D gene uncertain. The CDR3 is 16 amino acids. Germline values: CDR1 LGHNA, CDR2 YNFKEQ. Trimming stripped 1 base from V and 1 base from J, with 13 bases between. The DNA of the CDR3 is TGTGCCAGCAGCCAAGTGAATGCTCCTGTTAACTATGGCTACACCTTC. It yields the protein CASSQVNAPVNYGYTF.